The T cell receptor beta chain under discussion was sequenced for a study of CXCR3-negative and CXCR3-positive naive CD8 T cells. On the study more broadly: Collectively, the libraries yielded around 140 million TRB reads in total, at about 1.5 +/- 0.3 million per library. Study outcomes and limitations: TRBV-TRBJ usage was alike in naive CXCR3-negative and CXCR3-positive cells but differed in memory cells.

CDR1 and CDR2 from the germline V gene are PRHDT and FYEKMQ (reference sequence). The CDR3 contains 14 residues. For this clonotype: Antigen: not known.

5' RACE that incorporated UMI labels was used to prepare the TRB cDNA libraries. Reprocessing the 5' RACE reads, TCRdb reports a single entry for every CDR3 protein and omits DNA. The data include tens of thousands of distinct CDR3 sequences; the top ten clones carry around 1.4%. The V call is TRBV13, the J call TRBJ1-2; TCRdb's D gene call, TRBD1, goes unchecked for lack of DNA. What was sequenced was naive CXCR3- CD8+ T cells from blood. The sample's subset: CD45RO-CCR7+CD27+CD95- naive CD8+ T cells lacking CXCR3 (TNR3-). This TCR was sampled from a human donor in good health. Some clones in this sample may be carry-over from other donors' samples. CDR3: CASSLDLDSGGYTF.